These 21 T cell receptor beta chains originate from one sample sequenced in a study of Ad26.COV2.S vaccination and SARS-CoV-2 variants. Using immunoSEQ multiplex PCR, the repertoire was profiled, and TCRdb retains in-frame clones only, with some absent. The sample yields 350,000 to 450,000 clones, around 89% seen once. Stated treatment: roughly 19 received Ad26.COV2.S at low or high dose, single or two shots; several received placebo; per-sample allocation not given. Samples were taken on day 63 after the first vaccine or placebo injection. The sequencing here drew on peripheral blood, taken in a trial of Ad26.COV2.S vaccine versus placebo. Receptor source: a person aged 18 to 65 who received the Ad26.COV2.S COVID-19 vaccine or a placebo.

About this clone: This sample includes further DNA sequences coding for the same CDR3. The chain combines TRBV7-3 with TRBJ2-2; D remains unclear. Germline V CDR1 and CDR2: SGHTA, FQGTGA. Between the trimmed V and J ends, which lost 2 bases and 4 bases, there was a span of 5 bases. This CDR3 spans 13 amino acids. The CDR3 sequence is CASSLSGTGELFF. CDR3 sequence (DNA): TGTGCCAGCAGCTTATCTGGCACCGGGGAGCTGTTTTTT.

This clone came up once. This rearrangement joins TRBV24-1 to TRBJ2-3; 8 bases agree with TRBD1. CDR3 length: 17 residues. The V and J ends lost 1 base and 2 bases, in that order; junction bases with no gene match: 7. CDR1 KGHDR and CDR2 SFDVKD come from the germline V gene. In DNA, the CDR3 is TGTGCCACCAGTGATTTCCTTTGGACAGGGCCCACAGATACGCAGTATTTT. It specifies CATSDFLWTGPTDTQYF.

The chain has TRBV9 and TRBJ2-5; D is possibly TRBD1 (6 bases). The CDR3 is made up of 14 amino acids. The germline V gene encodes CDR1 SGDLS and CDR2 YYNGEE. The V end was cut by 4 bases, the J end by 7 bases, with 17 bases between. The CDR3 bases are TGTGCCAGCAGCCGACTGGGGGACATGGCGACCCAGTACTTC. Translating it yields CASSRLGDMATQYF.

The chain has TRBV27 and TRBJ2-3; D might be TRBD2 (5 bases). There are 15 residues in the CDR3. The V gene lost 3 bases and the J gene lost 2 bases, with 12 bases spanning the gap. Germline V gives CDR1 MNHEY, CDR2 SMNVEV (reference sequence). CDR3 coding DNA: TGTGCCAGCAGTTTCTCCAGACTAACCACAGATACGCAGTATTTT. The encoded protein is CASSFSRLTTDTQYF.

This chain links TRBV29-1 with TRBJ2-4; 7 bases align to TRBD2. The V and J ends lost 5 bases and 6 bases, in that order; junction bases with no gene match: 7. There are 13 residues in the CDR3. The germline V gene encodes CDR1 SQVTM and CDR2 ANQGSEA. The CDR3 DNA is TGCAGCGTTTCGGGGGGAGAGGGAAACATTCAGTACTTC. It yields the protein CSVSGGEGNIQYF.

This chain links TRBV29-1 with TRBJ2-1, with TRBD2 identical over 8 bases. Losses at the gene ends were 3 bases for V and 6 bases for J; bases not matched to a gene: 16. This CDR3 has 17 amino acids. The V gene's germline CDR1 is SQVTM and CDR2 ANQGSEA. The CDR3 protein is CSVDGGVAGRSGNEQFF. The CDR3 nucleotides read TGCAGCGTTGATGGGGGGGTAGCGGGGCGTTCGGGCAATGAGCAGTTCTTC.

The chain joins TRBV21-1 to TRBJ2-7. TRBV21-1 is listed as a pseudogene. This CDR3 comprises 14 residues. CDR3 DNA sequence: TGTGCCAGCAGCAACGGGGCCACTAGACCCGAGCAGTACTTC. It yields the protein CASSNGATRPEQYF.

The chain combines TRBV12-3 or TRBV12-4 with TRBJ2-7, with 7 bases aligning to TRBD1. V lost 4 bases and J lost 3; bases outside the gene matches: 3. The length of the CDR3 is 13 residues. CDR3 DNA sequence: TGTGCCAGCAGTTCCAGGGGGTTCTACGAGCAGTACTTC. Its translation is CASSSRGFYEQYF.

This chain joins TRBV11-2 and TRBJ2-1; D is possibly TRBD2 (6 bases). The CDR3 has 16 residues. Germline lookup yields CDR1 SGHAT and CDR2 FQNNGV. The V end lost 2 bases, the J end lost 0 bases, and 11 bases lay between the germline ends. The CDR3 loop reads CASSLTGRVSYNEQFF. The CDR3 DNA sequence: TGTGCCAGCAGCTTAACCGGGAGAGTCTCCTACAATGAGCAGTTCTTC.

The chain joins TRBV6-4 to TRBJ2-1; 15 bases match TRBD2. Trimming removed 2 bases from V and 8 bases from J; junction bases left unmatched: 4. CDR3 length: 16 residues. Per the germline V gene, CDR1 is MRHNA and CDR2 is SNTAGT. The chain's CDR3 is CASSDGLAGGPDEQFF. The DNA for the CDR3 is TGTGCCAGCAGTGACGGACTAGCGGGAGGGCCGGATGAGCAGTTCTTC.

The CDR3 DNA reads TGTGCCAGCAGCCCCCGCAGAGCGGGTGTACCCTACAATGAGCAGTTCTTC. Encoded protein: CASSPRRAGVPYNEQFF. The V and J genes are TRBV7-8 and TRBJ2-1; TRBD2 might be the D (6 bases). CDR1 is SGHVS and CDR2 is FQNEAQ in the germline V gene. This CDR3 has 17 residues. V was trimmed by 5 bases and J by 2 bases, leaving 19 bases between them.

The J gene is TRBJ2-7, the V gene TRBV18, with TRBD1 matching 7 bases. The V segment lost 2 bases and the J segment 4 bases; nucleotides outside the gene matches: 2. This CDR3 spans 13 amino acids. From germline, CDR1 is KGHSH and CDR2 LQKENI. This CDR3 is CASSPLGQYEQYF. The CDR3 coding sequence is TGTGCCAGCTCACCATTGGGACAGTACGAGCAGTACTTC.

CDR3 DNA sequence: TGTGCCAGCAGCGCCACTAGCGGGGGGCCTAGGTCCTACGAGCAGTACTTC. Translated: CASSATSGGPRSYEQYF. This chain links TRBV9 with TRBJ2-7; 12 nucleotides agree with TRBD2. From germline, CDR1 is SGDLS and CDR2 YYNGEE. CDR3 size: 17 residues. The V gene end was trimmed by 3 bases and the J gene end by 1 base; junction bases not matched to a gene: 8. Looking up the rest from reference TRBV9 and TRBJ2-7 gives the full variable domain: DSGVTQTPKHLITATGQRVTLRCSPRSGDLSVYWYQQSLDQGLQFLIQYYNGEERAKGNILERFSAQQFPDLHSELNLSSLELGDSALYFCASSATSGGPRSYEQYFGPGTRLTVT.

V usage is TRBV5-1 and J usage is TRBJ2-1; D gene unclear. This CDR3 region has 13 residues. V was shortened by 5 bases and J by 3 bases, with 9 bases between the two germline ends. Germline V gene data show CDR1 as SGHRS and CDR2 as YFSETQ. The chain's CDR3 is CASRPYNYNEQFF. CDR3 coding DNA: TGCGCCAGCAGGCCTTACAACTACAATGAGCAGTTCTTC.

The chain joins TRBV30 to TRBJ1-2; D ambiguous. V was clipped by 0 bases and J by 1 base, with 12 bases between them. The CDR3 totals 15 residues. Looked up from germline, CDR1 is GTSNPN and CDR2 is SVGIG (reference sequence). Here the CDR3 DNA reads TGTGCCTGGAGTGTACGTAGGACTGGTAACTATGGCTACACCTTC. It translates to CAWSVRRTGNYGYTF.

DNA for the CDR3: TGTGCCAGCAGGTTATCCGGGACTAGCCCCGGGGAGCTGTTTTTT. Translated, it gives CASRLSGTSPGELFF. V gene TRBV7-9 combines with J gene TRBJ2-2; 9 positions agree with TRBD2. V lost 6 bases to trimming and J lost 6 bases; unmatched junction nucleotides: 8. This CDR3 has 15 residues. CDR1 SEHNR and CDR2 FQNEAQ come from the germline V gene (reference sequence). The entire variable domain, with the rest obtained from reference TRBV7-9 and TRBJ2-2, is as follows: DTGVSQNPRHKITKRGQNVTFRCDPISEHNRLYWYRQTLGQGPEFLTYFQNEAQLEKSRLLSDRFSAERPKGSFSTLEIQRTEQGDSAMYLCASRLSGTSPGELFFGEGSRLTVL.

The CDR3 DNA is TGCGCCAGTTTACCCATTTTCAATGAGCAGTTCTTC. This gives the protein CASLPIFNEQFF. The chain combines TRBV10-2 with TRBJ2-1; D ambiguous. V dropped 9 bases and J dropped 6 bases, with 12 bases sitting between them. Germline V gene data show CDR1 as WSHSY and CDR2 as SAAADI. The CDR3 has 12 amino acids.

This chain joins TRBV9 and TRBJ2-1; 7 bases align to TRBD2. J lost 2 bases, V lost 0 bases, and 2 bases had no gene match. Per the germline V gene, CDR1 is SGDLS and CDR2 is YYNGEE. CDR3 length equals 15 residues. CDR3 coding DNA: TGTGCCAGCAGCGTAGACGGGAGGACCTACAATGAGCAGTTCTTC. It is translated as CASSVDGRTYNEQFF.

A few counts support this clone. This chain joins TRBV28 and TRBJ1-5; 7 bases map to TRBD1. Germline V gene sequence: CDR1 MDHEN, CDR2 SYDVKM. This CDR3 contains 14 residues. The trim removed 7 bases at V and 4 bases at J, leaving 7 bases unmatched. The CDR3 sequence: CASKSRDSNQPQHF. The CDR3 coding sequence is TGTGCCAGCAAGTCGAGGGACAGTAATCAGCCCCAGCATTTT.

This chain uses TRBV19 with TRBJ2-2; D remains ambiguous. The CDR3 is made up of 13 amino acids. V dropped 8 bases and J dropped 3 bases, with 10 bases sitting between them. The germline V gene has CDR1 LNHDA and CDR2 SQIVND (reference sequence). The CDR3 sequence is CASGVEDTGELFF. CDR3 nucleotides: TGTGCCAGTGGCGTCGAGGACACCGGGGAGCTGTTTTTT.

J is TRBJ1-5 and V is TRBV27; D gene uncertain. The CDR3 runs 13 residues. The V end lost 3 bases, the J end lost 5 bases, and 8 bases lay between the germline ends. Germline V CDR1 and CDR2: MNHEY, SMNVEV (reference sequence). The CDR3 DNA reads as TGTGCCAGCAGTTTTCTAAGAGATCAGCCCCAGCATTTT. Its translation: CASSFLRDQPQHF.